Listed here are 20 T cell receptor beta chains from one sample, sequenced in a study of shared clonotypes between healthy human individuals. Sequencing was performed with immunoSEQ multiplex PCR; in TCRdb, only in-frame clones are kept and a portion is missing. Among 2 million to 3 million clones listed, over 85% were seen once. Sequenced input: naive CD4+ T cells from PBMCs. Specified subset: CD45RA+ positively selected. The receptor source for this set is a man aged 18-30 years in good health. Some clones in this sample may be carry-over from other donors' samples.

V gene TRBV4-3 combines with J gene TRBJ2-7; 7 bases match TRBD1. This CDR3 contains 14 residues. CDR1 is LGHNA and CDR2 is YSLEER in the germline V gene. The J segment lost 4 bases and the V segment lost 0 bases, leaving 3 bases of the junction unmatched. The CDR3 loop is CASSQERGLYEQYF. CDR3 nucleotides: TGCGCCAGCAGCCAAGAAAGGGGGCTTTACGAGCAGTACTTC.

This rearrangement joins TRBV5-4 to TRBJ2-7; 9 nucleotides match TRBD2. From germline, CDR1 is SGHNT and CDR2 YYREEE (reference sequence). J lost 6 bases, V lost 3 bases, and 13 bases had no gene match. The CDR3 runs to 16 residues. The CDR3 nucleotides are TGTGCCAGCAGCTCCCGGGGCGGGAGGGCCAAGGCCGAGCAGTACTTC. Its protein is CASSSRGGRAKAEQYF.

Details on this clone: Different DNA sequences within this sample yield the same CDR3. The chain is built from TRBV7-9 and TRBJ1-1; D remains unclear. Germline V lookup: CDR1 SEHNR, CDR2 FQNEAQ (reference sequence). Trimming took off 3 bases at V and 2 bases at J, with 7 bases between the two ends. The CDR3 spans 13 residues. The CDR3 nucleotides are TGTGCCAGCAGCTTCACTGAAAACACTGAAGCTTTCTTT. Encoded protein: CASSFTENTEAFF.

This clone was counted once. The CDR3 bases are TGTGCCAGTAGAGTAGCCAGGATAAACACCGGGGAGCTGTTTTTT. Encoded protein: CASRVARINTGELFF. The J gene is TRBJ2-2, the V gene TRBV19, with D hard to call. Germline CDR1 is LNHDA and CDR2 is SQIVND (reference sequence). This CDR3 region has 15 residues. V was pared by 6 bases and J by 2 bases, with 13 bases between. Using reference TRBV19 and TRBJ2-2 for the parts outside the CDR3, the full variable domain is DGGITQSPKYLFRKEGQNVTLSCEQNLNHDAMYWYRQDPGQGLRLIYYSQIVNDFQKGDIAEGYSVSREKKESFPLTVTSAQKNPTAFYLCASRVARINTGELFFGEGSRLTVL.

The CDR3 sequence is CARSRTAGSYEQYF. The CDR3, as DNA: TGTGCCAGATCCCGGACCGCCGGCTCCTACGAGCAGTACTTC. The J gene is TRBJ2-7, the V gene TRBV6-5; no clear D gene. The CDR3 is 14 amino acids. Germline V gene lookup returns CDR1 MNHEY and CDR2 SVGAGI. V gave up 9 bases and J gave up 0 bases, with 15 bases separating them.

This clone was seen once. The J gene is TRBJ2-7, the V gene TRBV15; no clear D. V was shortened by 0 bases and J by 0 bases, with 9 bases between the two germline ends. The CDR3 runs 15 residues. The germline V gene has CDR1 LNHNV and CDR2 YYDKDF (reference sequence). As DNA, the CDR3 is TGTGCCACCAGCAGAGAGATCACAGCCTCCTACGAGCAGTACTTC. It yields the protein CATSREITASYEQYF.

This chain uses TRBV30 with TRBJ2-7, with D possibly being TRBD1 (5 bases). Germline CDR1 is GTSNPN and CDR2 is SVGIG (reference sequence). V lost 2 bases, J lost 2 bases, and 16 bases lay in between. The length of the CDR3 is 15 residues. DNA for the CDR3: TGTGCCTGGAGTTCGGGCGACAGTGGGGCCTACGAGCAGTACTTC. This translates into CAWSSGDSGAYEQYF.

This chain connects TRBV28 to TRBJ1-1; 9 bases are shared with TRBD1. CDR3 length equals 14 residues. CDR1 MDHEN and CDR2 SYDVKM come from the germline V gene. V was clipped by 6 bases and J by 6 bases; unmatched bases: 8. CDR3: CASSQAGTGPEAFF. The CDR3, as DNA: TGTGCCAGCAGCCAAGCCGGGACAGGGCCTGAAGCTTTCTTT.

This clone came up once. The sample holds other DNA sequences that translate to the same CDR3. The CDR3 sequence: CASSLAGQPQHF. In DNA, the CDR3 is TGTGCCAGCAGCTTAGCAGGGCAGCCCCAGCATTTT. The chain uses TRBV5-8 and TRBJ1-5; possibly TRBD1 for D (5 bases). Trimming took 2 bases from V and 7 from J, leaving 7 bases between them. CDR1 is SGHTS, CDR2 YDEGEE, per germline. This CDR3 is built from 12 residues. Drawing the rest from reference TRBV5-8 and TRBJ1-5, the complete variable domain is EAGVTQSPTHLIKTRGQQATLRCSPISGHTSVYWYQQALGLGLQFLLWYDEGEERNRGNFPPRFSGRQFPNYSSELNVNALELEDSALYLCASSLAGQPQHFGDGTRLSIL.

The rearrangement links TRBV5-1 to TRBJ2-5, with 7 bases that match TRBD1. The J call could be wrong; TRBJ2-7 is a better fit for the DNA end. CDR1 is SGHRS and CDR2 is YFSETQ in the germline V gene. The CDR3 length is 15 residues. CDR3 residues: CASSLTRTGYYEQYF. The CDR3 DNA sequence: TGCGCCAGCAGCTTGACCCGGACAGGATACTACGAGCAGTACTTC.

This chain joins TRBV28 and TRBJ2-7, with 8 positions matching TRBD2. This CDR3 spans 13 amino acids. V gave up 8 bases and J gave up 0 bases; unmatched junction bases: 3. CDR1 and CDR2 (germline): MDHEN, SYDVKM. The CDR3 protein is CASLGLASYEQYF. CDR3 nucleotides: TGTGCCAGCTTAGGACTAGCCTCCTACGAGCAGTACTTC.

The chain joins TRBV7-9 to TRBJ2-1; weak D call: TRBD2 (7 bases). The CDR3 is 15 residues long. Germline lookup yields CDR1 SEHNR and CDR2 FQNEAQ (reference sequence). V dropped 5 bases and J dropped 2 bases, with 13 bases sitting between them. The DNA for the CDR3 is TGTGCCAGCAGCGGGGGGGCCAGTACCTACAATGAGCAGTTCTTC. Its translation: CASSGGASTYNEQFF. Combining the CDR3 with reference TRBV7-9 and TRBJ2-1 gives the whole variable domain DTGVSQNPRHKITKRGQNVTFRCDPISEHNRLYWYRQTLGQGPEFLTYFQNEAQLEKSRLLSDRFSAERPKGSFSTLEIQRTEQGDSAMYLCASSGGASTYNEQFFGPGTRLTVL.

This clone has just one count. The chain links TRBV7-2 to TRBJ2-7; D may be TRBD1 (6 bases). CDR3 length equals 13 residues. Germline V gene data show CDR1 as SGHTA and CDR2 as FQGNSA. Trimming took off 2 bases at V and 4 bases at J, with 9 bases between the two ends. The CDR3 reads CASSLWTEYEQYF. CDR3 DNA sequence: TGTGCCAGCAGCTTATGGACAGAGTACGAGCAGTACTTC.

V gene TRBV28 combines with J gene TRBJ2-3, with 7 nucleotides matching TRBD2. J lost 5 bases, V lost 7 bases, and 9 bases had no gene match. The CDR3 is made up of 14 amino acids. CDR1 and CDR2 from the germline V gene are MDHEN and SYDVKM. DNA of the CDR3: TGTGCCAGCAAATCCCTTCGCGGGAGAGATACGCAGTATTTT. Protein: CASKSLRGRDTQYF.

The chain uses TRBV2 and TRBJ2-7, with 8 nucleotides matching TRBD1. CDR3 length: 13 amino acids. Looked up from germline, CDR1 is SNHLY and CDR2 is FYNNEI. V gave up 11 bases and J gave up 4 bases; unmatched junction bases: 10. This CDR3 reads CAGSRDRSYEQYF. The CDR3 nucleotides are TGTGCCGGGTCCCGGGACAGGAGTTACGAGCAGTACTTC.

This clone was seen only once. The J gene is TRBJ1-2, the V gene TRBV7-2, with 8 bases that match TRBD1. CDR1 and CDR2 from the germline V gene are SGHTA and FQGNSA. Trimming removed 1 base from V and 8 bases from J; junction bases left unmatched: 9. The CDR3 has 15 residues. The CDR3, as DNA: TGTGCCAGCAGCTTAGGAGGAGGGACAGGAAACGGCTACACCTTC. This encodes CASSLGGGTGNGYTF.

The chain combines TRBV7-9 with TRBJ2-3; a weak D match, TRBD1 (5 bases). Trimming removed 6 bases from V and 2 bases from J, with 18 bases in between. CDR1 is SEHNR, CDR2 FQNEAQ, per germline (reference sequence). The CDR3 contains 16 residues. The CDR3 is CASRYRGTANTDTQYF. The CDR3 coding sequence is TGTGCCAGCAGATATAGGGGAACAGCTAACACAGATACGCAGTATTTT.

The chain carries TRBV28 and TRBJ1-2, with D uncertain. Germline V gene lookup returns CDR1 MDHEN and CDR2 SYDVKM. The CDR3 covers 14 residues. Trimming shortened V by 4 bases and J by 8 bases, and 17 bases separated the two germline ends. CDR3 sequence: CASSSTPKASGYTF. The CDR3 coding sequence is TGTGCCAGCAGTTCGACGCCTAAAGCCTCCGGCTACACCTTC.

This clone came up once. This chain links TRBV5-1 with TRBJ2-1; 12 nucleotides line up with TRBD2. The trim removed 4 bases at V and 7 bases at J, leaving 12 bases unmatched. The CDR3 runs 17 residues. Germline CDR1 SGHRS, CDR2 YFSETQ. The CDR3 loop reads CASSPGLAGLPGNEQFF. The DNA of the CDR3 is TGCGCCAGCAGCCCGGGACTAGCGGGCCTACCGGGGAATGAGCAGTTCTTC.

The gene calls are TRBV7-2 and TRBJ2-3, with 9 bases aligning to TRBD1. J was trimmed by 3 bases and V by 5 bases; bases with no gene match: 9. This CDR3 spans 16 amino acids. CDR1 SGHTA and CDR2 FQGNSA come from the germline V gene. The CDR3 here is CASSRQGESRTDTQYF. The CDR3 DNA follows: TGTGCCAGCAGCAGACAGGGGGAATCAAGAACAGATACGCAGTATTTT.